This passage covers 23 T cell receptor beta chains from one sample sequenced in a study of vaccination and CD4 T cells after COVID-19. Stated treatment: approximately 9-day PBMC culture with coronavirus spike peptide pools or control peptides (ViraFEST assay). An unexposed donor provided the CD4+ T cells, which were collected before the COVID-19 pandemic (2011-2018). No antigens are known for them. An Oncomine TCR Beta short-read assay was used to sequence the DNA from cultured CD4+ T cells. Using its own MiXCR run on the PCR reads, TCRdb lists one record per CDR3 protein. The data show about 7,800 distinct CDR3 sequences, under 50% seen once. Sequences were obtained from CD4+ T cells from blood, cultured in vitro. The receptor source for this set is a human donor in good health.

This clonotype was seen only a few times. The CDR3 reads CASSEGTAPSTDTQYF. The CDR3 DNA is TGTGCCAGCAGTGAAGGGACAGCTCCTAGCACAGATACGCAGTATTTT. The rearrangement uses TRBV2 and TRBJ2-3; weak D call: TRBD1 (6 bases). CDR1 is SNHLY, CDR2 FYNNEI, per germline. V was pared by 1 base and J by 0 bases, with 11 bases between. The length of the CDR3 is 16 residues.

The chain links TRBV4-2 to TRBJ2-1; 11 positions match TRBD2. Germline V gene sequence: CDR1 LGHNA, CDR2 YNFKEQ. The CDR3 covers 21 residues. V was clipped by 3 bases and J by 6 bases; unmatched bases: 22. CDR3 DNA sequence: TGTGCCAGCAGCCATGGCGGCGGGGGGGTTGCTAGCGGGAGGCTCCCCAATGAGCAGTTCTTC. Translation gives CASSHGGGGVASGRLPNEQFF.

The chain uses TRBV18 and TRBJ1-2, with D perhaps matching TRBD1 (5 bases). The CDR3 extends over 15 amino acids. CDR1 is KGHSH and CDR2 is LQKENI in the germline V gene. V gave up 3 bases and J gave up 4 bases, with 15 bases separating them. CDR3: CASSPTGTDAYGYTF. The CDR3 coding sequence is TGTGCCAGCTCACCCACCGGGACCGACGCCTATGGCTACACCTTC. Drawing the rest from reference TRBV18 and TRBJ1-2, the complete variable domain is NAGVMQNPRHLVRRRGQEARLRCSPMKGHSHVYWYRQLPEEGLKFMVYLQKENIIDESGMPKERFSAEFPKEGPSILRIQQVVRGDSAAYFCASSPTGTDAYGYTFGSGTRLTVV.

This clonotype showed up just a few times. This rearrangement joins TRBV29-1 to TRBJ2-2; possibly TRBD2 for D (5 bases). The germline gives CDR1 SQVTM, CDR2 ANQGSEA. The CDR3 runs 15 residues. Deletions cut 0 bases from V and 7 bases from J, with 15 bases between. CDR3 region: CSVEDLTPRGGELFF. For the CDR3, the DNA is TGCAGCGTTGAAGATTTGACCCCTCGGGGCGGGGAGCTGTTTTTT.

This clonotype is labeled medium-sized. J is TRBJ2-7 and V is TRBV2; TRBD2 agrees at 10 bases. With 4 bases clipped from V and 6 bases from J, the junction kept 6 bases outside the gene matches. In germline, CDR1 is SNHLY, CDR2 FYNNEI. This CDR3 has 14 residues. The CDR3 reads CASSASGRSGEQYF. The CDR3 DNA reads as TGTGCCAGCAGTGCTAGCGGGAGAAGCGGCGAGCAGTACTTC.

This rearrangement joins TRBV10-2 to TRBJ1-1; weak D call: TRBD1 (6 bases). CDR1 and CDR2 from the germline V gene are WSHSY and SAAADI. The CDR3 covers 12 residues. Trimming took off 6 bases at V and 8 bases at J, with 13 bases between the two ends. Written as DNA, the CDR3 is TGCGCCAGCAGGGTGCAGGGGCAAGAAGCTTTCTTT. Encoded protein: CASRVQGQEAFF.

The genes are TRBV29-1 and TRBJ2-3; D could derive from TRBD1 or TRBD2 (5 bases each). Germline V CDR1 and CDR2: SQVTM, ANQGSEA. The CDR3 is 11 amino acids. V lost 4 bases and J lost 4, with 6 bases in between. The CDR3 spells CSVAGPDTQYF. The CDR3, as DNA: TGCAGCGTTGCGGGACCAGATACGCAGTATTTT.

V usage is TRBV18 and J usage is TRBJ2-7; 15 bases match TRBD2. The ends lost 2 bases at V and 3 bases at J; junction bases unmatched: 8. This CDR3 spans 18 amino acids. Germline lookup yields CDR1 KGHSH and CDR2 LQKENI. Here the CDR3 reads CASSPAGGTSGRLYEQYF. The CDR3, as DNA: TGTGCCAGCTCACCAGCTGGGGGGACTAGCGGGAGGCTCTACGAGCAGTACTTC.

The rearrangement uses TRBV15 and TRBJ1-2, with 8 bases identical to TRBD1. The V and J ends lost 0 bases and 1 base, in that order; junction bases with no gene match: 13. The CDR3 sequence is 19 residues long. Germline V lookup: CDR1 LNHNV, CDR2 YYDKDF (reference sequence). CDR3 nucleotide sequence: TGTGCCACCAGCAGAGATACCGGGACAGGCGCCCCCAATAACTATGGCTACACCTTC. Residues: CATSRDTGTGAPNNYGYTF.

This chain joins TRBV6-2 or TRBV6-3 and TRBJ2-7; D is unclear. CDR1 is MNHEY and CDR2 is SVGEGT in the germline V gene. V lost 4 bases to trimming and J lost 3 bases, with 4 bases between them. The CDR3 loop spans 11 amino acids. The CDR3 sequence is CASSWDYEQYF. The CDR3 DNA is TGTGCCAGCAGTTGGGACTACGAGCAGTACTTC.

This clonotype was counted between two and nine times. The chain couples TRBV20-1 to TRBJ1-3; D is uncertain. Germline-derived CDR1 and CDR2 are DFQATT and SNEGSKA (reference sequence). The CDR3 runs to 12 residues. The ends were cut back, 5 bases at V and 0 bases at J, with 5 bases in the middle. In DNA, the CDR3 is TGCAGTGCTGGAGTCTCTGGAAACACCATATATTTT. Encoded protein: CSAGVSGNTIYF.

The chain recombines TRBV6-2 or TRBV6-3 with TRBJ1-2, with unresolved D. CDR3 length: 12 amino acids. V lost 6 bases and J lost 4, with 9 bases in between. CDR1 is MNHEY and CDR2 is SVGEGT in the germline V gene. The CDR3 spells CASRDYLYGYTF. CDR3 bases: TGTGCCAGCAGGGACTACCTCTATGGCTACACCTTC.

The chain combines TRBV20-1 with TRBJ1-1; maybe TRBD1 (5 bases). This CDR3 is built from 15 residues. In germline, CDR1 is DFQATT, CDR2 SNEGSKA (reference sequence). V dropped 3 bases and J dropped 3 bases, with 17 bases sitting between them. The CDR3 loop reads CSASFWRDVYTEAFF. The CDR3 nucleotides read TGCAGTGCTAGTTTTTGGCGGGACGTGTACACTGAAGCTTTCTTT.

V usage is TRBV7-8 and J usage is TRBJ2-1; 7 nucleotides align to TRBD2. Germline lookup yields CDR1 SGHVS and CDR2 FQNEAQ. The J segment lost 0 bases and the V segment lost 1 base, leaving 9 bases of the junction unmatched. The length of the CDR3 is 18 residues. CDR3 sequence (DNA): TGTGCCAGCAGCTTAGTCACAGCGGGACTGAGCTCCTACAATGAGCAGTTCTTC. Translation gives CASSLVTAGLSSYNEQFF.

The sample holds a few counts of this clonotype. The gene calls are TRBV12-3 or TRBV12-4 and TRBJ2-2; weak D call: TRBD2 (5 bases). This CDR3 spans 14 amino acids. Deletions cut 5 bases from V and 7 bases from J, with 14 bases between. The CDR3 here is CASSPGIGGGELFF. The CDR3 DNA sequence: TGTGCCAGCAGTCCCGGGATAGGAGGCGGGGAGCTGTTTTTT.

This clonotype was picked up a small number of times. The chain combines TRBV28 with TRBJ1-5, with TRBD1 identical over 8 bases. The junction had 10 bases not matched to a gene; V was cut back by 6 bases and J by 15 bases. CDR1 and CDR2 from the germline V gene are MDHEN and SYDVKM. The CDR3 consists of 12 residues. The CDR3 sequence is CASSQIGQGWHF. CDR3 DNA sequence: TGTGCCAGCAGCCAAATCGGACAGGGATGGCATTTT.

This rearrangement joins TRBV7-2 to TRBJ2-7, with a tentative D call TRBD2 (6 bases). Trimming removed 1 base at V and 5 bases at J, with 12 bases between. This CDR3 comprises 14 residues. The V gene's germline CDR1 is SGHTA and CDR2 FQGNSA. The CDR3 sequence: CASSLVEGGNEQYF. The DNA for the CDR3 is TGTGCCAGCAGCTTAGTGGAGGGCGGCAACGAGCAGTACTTC.

This chain joins TRBV27 and TRBJ2-6; D unresolved. Trimming removed 6 bases at V and 0 bases at J, with 3 bases between. There are 13 residues in the CDR3. Germline V gene sequence: CDR1 MNHEY, CDR2 SMNVEV (reference sequence). The CDR3 loop is CASRLSGANVLTF. CDR3 coding DNA: TGTGCCAGCAGGCTCTCTGGGGCCAACGTCCTGACTTTC.

The sample holds a few counts of this clonotype. The DNA for the CDR3 is TGCAGTGCTAGAGTACAGGGCAACTATGGCTACACCTTC. Residues: CSARVQGNYGYTF. The chain combines TRBV20-1 with TRBJ1-2, with D possibly matching TRBD1 (6 bases). From germline, CDR1 is DFQATT and CDR2 SNEGSKA (reference sequence). Trimming left V 1 base short and J 2 bases short, with 8 bases between. CDR3 length equals 13 residues.

The chain joins TRBV27 to TRBJ1-1; maybe TRBD1 (6 bases). The CDR3 is made up of 14 amino acids. Trimming cost V 6 bases and J 3 bases, with 14 bases left between them. Germline V gives CDR1 MNHEY, CDR2 SMNVEV (reference sequence). The CDR3 bases are TGTGCCAGCAGCCCCCTCAGGGGTGACACTGAAGCTTTCTTT. Translating gives CASSPLRGDTEAFF.

This clonotype was observed a few times. The chain employs TRBV27 and TRBJ2-5, with unresolved D. With 3 bases removed from V and 1 base from J, the gap between germline ends came to 12 bases. The V gene's germline CDR1 is MNHEY and CDR2 SMNVEV (reference sequence). The CDR3 totals 15 residues. The CDR3 DNA is TGTGCCAGCAGTTTTCTGTCTTCCCGCCAAGAGACCCAGTACTTC. Its protein product is CASSFLSSRQETQYF.

This chain joins TRBV20-1 and TRBJ1-1; 8 nucleotides line up with TRBD1. Looked up from germline, CDR1 is DFQATT and CDR2 is SNEGSKA (reference sequence). The J segment lost 7 bases and the V segment lost 6 bases, leaving 7 bases of the junction unmatched. The CDR3 contains 12 residues. CDR3 region: CSASGTGFEAFF. CDR3 coding DNA: TGCAGTGCATCCGGGACAGGCTTTGAAGCTTTCTTT.

The genes are TRBV19 and TRBJ2-2; 8 positions agree with TRBD1. Germline V CDR1 and CDR2: LNHDA, SQIVND (reference sequence). The CDR3 has 12 residues. The CDR3 here is CAIQGDTGELFF. As DNA, the CDR3 is TGTGCTATACAGGGGGACACCGGGGAGCTGTTTTTT.